Shown below are 22 T cell receptor beta chains from a single sample sequenced in a study of beta chain features in type 1 diabetes. General study points: Across all four CD4+ subsets, people with type 1 diabetes showed modestly shorter TCRB CDR3s.

The sequenced template was cDNA made from the entire isolated RNA. Assay used: immunoSEQ multiplex PCR; TCRdb lists only in-frame clones, some missing. Found here are 250,000 to 300,000 clones, about 23% of them singletons; the top ten hold around 0.012%. These receptors' targets are unknown. Sequenced material: naive CD4+ T cells from blood. These receptor sequences come from a woman younger than 45 with type 1 diabetes.

This chain connects TRBV9 to TRBJ1-5; a possible D gene is TRBD1 (6 bases). Trimming left V 5 bases short and J 3 bases short, with 15 bases between. Per the germline V gene, CDR1 is SGDLS and CDR2 is YYNGEE. This CDR3 region has 15 residues. The chain's CDR3 is CASSVQGGHNQPQHF. Written as DNA, the CDR3 is TGTGCCAGCAGTGTACAGGGAGGGCACAATCAGCCCCAGCATTTT.

As to this clone: Other nucleotide sequences from this sample produce the same CDR3. The DNA of the CDR3 is TGTGCCAGCTCACCACTCCAGGGCTTGAACACTGAAGCTTTCTTT. Translating it yields CASSPLQGLNTEAFF. The chain links TRBV18 to TRBJ1-1; D might be TRBD1 (5 bases). This CDR3 region has 15 residues. The germline CDR1 and CDR2 sequences are KGHSH and LQKENI. V was cut by 1 base and J by 0 bases, with 9 bases left in between.

This rearrangement joins TRBV4-1 to TRBJ2-5; 12 bases match TRBD2. This CDR3 comprises 21 residues. Germline lookup yields CDR1 MGHRA and CDR2 YSYEKL. V shed 4 bases and J 2 bases; nucleotides not matched to a gene: 20. For the CDR3, the DNA is TGCGCCAGCAGCCCCTCCCCCACCGGGACTAGCGGGCGGGCCTTACAAGAGACCCAGTACTTC. Amino acids: CASSPSPTGTSGRALQETQYF.

This chain joins TRBV4-2 and TRBJ1-5; D unresolved. V was cut by 0 bases and J by 3 bases, with 9 bases left in between. Germline assignment: CDR1 LGHNA and CDR2 YNFKEQ. CDR3 length equals 15 residues. The CDR3 DNA reads as TGTGCCAGCAGCCAAGATCTTCAGGCCAATCAGCCCCAGCATTTT. It codes for CASSQDLQANQPQHF.

This clone was detected a few times. The chain joins TRBV6-5 to TRBJ2-7; D gene ambiguous. The ends were cut back, 6 bases at V and 0 bases at J, with 12 bases in the middle. Germline V gene data show CDR1 as MNHEY and CDR2 as SVGAGI. The CDR3 sequence is 14 residues long. The CDR3: CASSIDLSSYEQYF. The DNA of the CDR3 is TGTGCCAGCAGCATTGACTTGAGCTCCTACGAGCAGTACTTC.

This clone was recorded a few times. The V call is TRBV2, the J call TRBJ1-1; TRBD1 is a possible D gene (5 bases). V was cut by 2 bases and J by 1 base, with 14 bases left in between. Germline CDR1 and CDR2: SNHLY and FYNNEI. This CDR3 has 16 amino acids. CDR3 residues: CASSELGTGSNTEAFF. The CDR3, as DNA: TGTGCCAGCAGTGAATTGGGAACAGGCTCGAACACTGAAGCTTTCTTT.

On this clone: Within the sample, other DNA sequences also encode this same CDR3. The CDR3 here is CAWSVGGAGETQYF. The CDR3 DNA reads TGTGCCTGGAGTGTAGGAGGGGCCGGCGAGACCCAGTACTTC. The genes are TRBV30 and TRBJ2-5; D perhaps matches TRBD2 (6 bases). CDR1 is GTSNPN and CDR2 is SVGIG in the germline V gene (reference sequence). Trimming left V 0 bases short and J 5 bases short, with 13 bases between. The CDR3 consists of 14 residues.

This chain joins TRBV19 and TRBJ2-1, with 9 nucleotides matching TRBD2. This CDR3 is 14 amino acids long. CDR1 is LNHDA, CDR2 SQIVND, per germline (reference sequence). Trimming took 5 bases from V and 7 from J; bases not matched to a gene: 6. The CDR3 is CASSPQTSGNEQFF. CDR3 nucleotide sequence: TGTGCCAGTAGTCCGCAGACTAGCGGAAATGAGCAGTTCTTC.

This clone was seen more than once but under ten times. Here the CDR3 DNA reads TGCGCCAGCAAGACAGGAGAGTACTCTGGGGCCAACGTCCTGACTTTC. It codes for CASKTGEYSGANVLTF. The genes are TRBV5-1 and TRBJ2-6; D might be TRBD1 (6 bases). Germline assignment: CDR1 SGHRS and CDR2 YFSETQ. CDR3 length equals 16 residues. Trimming left V 6 bases short and J 0 bases short, with 13 bases between.

This clone was counted only a few times. This chain links TRBV13 with TRBJ2-2, with a possible D match to TRBD2 (6 bases). The length of the CDR3 is 15 residues. Germline V gives CDR1 PRHDT, CDR2 FYEKMQ (reference sequence). V was clipped by 6 bases and J by 2 bases, with 13 bases between them. CDR3 residues: CASSDTGSNTGELFF. CDR3 in DNA: TGTGCCAGCAGTGATACCGGGAGTAACACCGGGGAGCTGTTTTTT.

This rearrangement joins TRBV28 to TRBJ1-1; D perhaps matches TRBD1 (5 bases). V was shortened by 6 bases and J by 1 base, with 12 bases between the two germline ends. The CDR3 consists of 14 residues. CDR1 is MDHEN and CDR2 is SYDVKM in the germline V gene. CDR3 protein: CASSSRGENTEAFF. The CDR3 DNA follows: TGTGCCAGCAGCTCACGGGGGGAGAACACTGAAGCTTTCTTT.

The rearrangement joins TRBV7-3 to TRBJ1-4; D may be TRBD1 (6 bases). V was shortened by 5 bases and J by 8 bases, with 12 bases between the two germline ends. This CDR3 contains 13 residues. Germline V lookup: CDR1 SGHTA, CDR2 FQGTGA. CDR3 nucleotides: TGTGCCAGCAGCGAACAGGGCGGGGAAAAACTGTTTTTT. Translating gives CASSEQGGEKLFF.

The chain couples TRBV5-4 to TRBJ2-3; 7 bases line up with TRBD2. Germline V gene lookup returns CDR1 SGHNT and CDR2 YYREEE (reference sequence). The V gene end was trimmed by 1 base and the J gene end by 0 bases; junction bases not matched to a gene: 8. This CDR3 is 17 amino acids long. The CDR3 protein is CASSLTRAGMSTDTQYF. The CDR3 bases are TGTGCCAGCAGCTTGACTCGAGCGGGAATGAGCACAGATACGCAGTATTTT.

V gene TRBV2 combines with J gene TRBJ2-6; the match to TRBD1 covers 8 bases. This CDR3 comprises 15 residues. Germline V CDR1 and CDR2: SNHLY, FYNNEI. The V and J ends lost 6 bases and 12 bases, in that order; junction bases with no gene match: 13. CDR3 DNA: TGTGCCAGCAGCGACACTTCGGACAGGGTGGGCGTCCTGACTTTC. Amino acid sequence: CASSDTSDRVGVLTF.

This clone turned up a few times. V and J are TRBV7-8 and TRBJ2-1; TRBD2 aligns across 11 bases. The germline V gene encodes CDR1 SGHVS and CDR2 FQNEAQ. With 1 base clipped from V and 9 bases from J, the junction kept 17 bases outside the gene matches. The CDR3 has 19 amino acids. The CDR3: CASSLVRHRLAGRGAEQFF. In nucleotides, the CDR3 is TGTGCCAGCAGCTTAGTCAGACACAGACTAGCGGGACGAGGGGCTGAGCAGTTCTTC.

Comment on this clone: The same CDR3 also results from other DNA sequences found in this sample. The chain uses TRBV30 and TRBJ1-5; D remains unclear. V lost 0 bases, J lost 6 bases, and 9 bases lay in between. This CDR3 is built from 13 residues. Germline V CDR1 and CDR2: GTSNPN, SVGIG (reference sequence). The CDR3 sequence: CAWSVLEGQPQHF. The CDR3 nucleotides read TGTGCCTGGAGTGTATTAGAGGGTCAGCCCCAGCATTTT.

The V call is TRBV9, the J call TRBJ2-7, with D possibly being TRBD1 (5 bases). The germline gives CDR1 SGDLS, CDR2 YYNGEE. The CDR3 runs 15 residues. Trimming cost V 0 bases and J 0 bases, with 10 bases left between them. CDR3 loop: CASSVEGYPSYEQYF. CDR3 bases: TGTGCCAGCAGCGTAGAGGGGTACCCCTCCTACGAGCAGTACTTC.

This sequence joins TRBV10-3 and TRBJ2-3, with TRBD2 as a possible D gene (7 bases). The CDR3 covers 14 residues. Germline V gene sequence: CDR1 ENHRY, CDR2 SYGVKD. With 8 bases removed from V and 2 bases from J, the gap between germline ends came to 14 bases. The CDR3 DNA is TGTGCCATCGGGGCGGGGGCTTTCACAGATACGCAGTATTTT. As protein: CAIGAGAFTDTQYF.

The chain carries TRBV4-1 and TRBJ2-1; D gene ambiguous. Trimming stripped 3 bases from V and 4 bases from J, with 7 bases between. CDR3 length: 13 residues. The germline gives CDR1 MGHRA, CDR2 YSYEKL. CDR3 DNA sequence: TGCGCCAGCAGCCATAGACTGTACAATGAGCAGTTCTTC. This translates into CASSHRLYNEQFF.

The chain joins TRBV18 to TRBJ2-5, with D hard to call. Germline CDR1 KGHSH, CDR2 LQKENI. This CDR3 region has 13 residues. Trimming removed 5 bases from V and 3 bases from J, with 10 bases in between. The CDR3 DNA follows: TGTGCCAGCTCAGGCGAGGTTGAAGAGACCCAGTACTTC. Amino acid sequence: CASSGEVEETQYF. Full variable domain (remainder filled in from reference TRBV18 and TRBJ2-5): NAGVMQNPRHLVRRRGQEARLRCSPMKGHSHVYWYRQLPEEGLKFMVYLQKENIIDESGMPKERFSAEFPKEGPSILRIQQVVRGDSAAYFCASSGEVEETQYFGPGTRLLVL.

The chain combines TRBV9 with TRBJ1-1; D ambiguous. V lost 2 bases, J lost 1 base, and 6 bases lay in between. Germline values: CDR1 SGDLS, CDR2 YYNGEE. The CDR3 is 13 amino acids. The CDR3 DNA sequence: TGTGCCAGCAGCGTGACACAGAACACTGAAGCTTTCTTT. Its translation: CASSVTQNTEAFF.

This clone showed up just a few times. The chain combines TRBV27 with TRBJ1-1, with 9 nucleotides matching TRBD1. V lost 6 bases and J lost 3; bases outside the gene matches: 20. The germline gives CDR1 MNHEY, CDR2 SMNVEV (reference sequence). This CDR3 comprises 19 residues. The CDR3 DNA reads as TGTGCCAGCAGCCCATCTGGACAGGGGATATTCCGGTTGGACACTGAAGCTTTCTTT. This gives the protein CASSPSGQGIFRLDTEAFF.